This T cell receptor beta chain was retrieved from a study of blood T cell repertoires in COVID-19. Across the whole study: COVID-19 samples, acute and convalescent, were from the United States, Italy and Spain.

There are 18 residues in the CDR3. Measured with immunoSEQ multiplex PCR; TCRdb has only the in-frame clones, and not every one. Altogether 200,000 to 300,000 clones are present, under 90% being singletons, with the ten largest covering 4.2%. This sequence was found in a man in his sixties with acute or convalescent COVID-19. This chain links TRBV7-5 with TRBJ2-5; the table's D call, TRBD2, was not checked against the DNA. TRBV7-5 is labeled a pseudogene. Sequenced: peripheral blood. The CDR3: CARSLVGLAGGPGETQYF. In DNA form, the CDR3 reads TGTGCCAGAAGCTTAGTGGGTCTAGCGGGAGGGCCTGGTGAGACCCAGTACTTC.